The 5 T cell receptor beta chains below come from one sample, sequenced in a study of human T cells and chemical hapten exposure. TCRdb analysed the RACE reads with MiXCR anew, one entry per CDR3 protein. Of 380,000 or so distinct CDR3 sequences listed, 5.5% are singletons. Time point specified: pre-sensitization, week 0. Treatment specified: therapeutic diphenylcyclopropenone sensitization with weekly scalp DPC. Sequencing was performed on whole blood, taken in connection with sensitization to the hapten diphenylcyclopropenone (DPC). These receptors came from a young woman with alopecia areata. Some clones in this sample may be carry-over from other donors' samples.

A few counts support this clonotype. The CDR3, as DNA: TGCGCCAGCAGCCAAGATCAGACCGGGGGGGTTTATGAGCAGTTCTTC. Amino acids: CASSQDQTGGVYEQFF. The chain is built from TRBV4-3 and TRBJ2-1; 8 positions agree with TRBD2. After removal of 0 bases from V and 8 bases from J, the junction contained 9 bases not matched to a gene. The V gene's germline CDR1 is LGHNA and CDR2 YSLEER. This CDR3 has 16 residues.

This clonotype was detected ten times or more. The chain has TRBV12-3 or TRBV12-4 and TRBJ2-4; no clear D. Trimming removed 3 bases from V and 3 bases from J, with 15 bases in between. CDR3 size: 16 residues. The CDR3 loop reads CASSFAAPRGKNIQYF. CDR3 nucleotide sequence: TGTGCCAGCAGTTTCGCGGCACCCCGAGGCAAAAACATTCAGTACTTC.

Many counts were recorded for this clonotype. The CDR3: CASRRDTFYEQYF. CDR3 nucleotides: TGTGCCAGCAGGCGGGACACTTTCTACGAGCAGTACTTC. V is TRBV28 and J is TRBJ2-7; tentatively, D is TRBD1 or TRBD2 (6 bases each). The V and J ends lost 6 bases and 3 bases respectively, with 12 bases between them. The CDR3 loop spans 13 amino acids. Germline assignment: CDR1 MDHEN and CDR2 SYDVKM.

This clonotype has ten or more counts. The chain is built from TRBV5-6 and TRBJ1-4; the D gene is possibly TRBD1 (6 bases). Germline CDR1 and CDR2: SGHDT and YYEEEE. The CDR3 spans 13 residues. Trimming took 4 bases from V and 6 from J, leaving 10 bases between them. CDR3: CASSRNRDEKLFF. CDR3 DNA: TGTGCCAGCAGCCGGAACAGGGATGAAAAACTGTTTTTT.

This clonotype was observed a handful of times. The chain couples TRBV28 to TRBJ1-1, with a tentative D call TRBD1 (5 bases). The V gene lost 4 bases and the J gene lost 11 bases, with 17 bases spanning the gap. The length of the CDR3 is 13 residues. CDR1 and CDR2 (germline): MDHEN, SYDVKM. The CDR3 DNA is TGTGCCAGCAGTTCGGACTTCCAGGGAGACGCTTTCTTT. Translation gives CASSSDFQGDAFF.